Shown below are 22 T cell receptor beta chains from a single sample sequenced in a study of spatial heterogeneity in lung cancer. Findings and limits, study-wide: Mutation counts in tumors were tracked by counts of expanded intratumoral alpha and beta TCRs.

Time point specified: sample taken at primary tumor resection. TCRdb itself ran the 5' RACE reads through MiXCR, one entry per CDR3 protein. The sample has 23,000 or so distinct CDR3 sequences, about 6% seen once; the top ten hold 10%. No antigen is known for these receptors. The material sequenced was lung tumor tissue, taken at surgery. The receptors stem from a male donor with early-stage non-small cell lung cancer.

This clonotype was recorded at least ten times. The chain couples TRBV28 to TRBJ1-2, with TRBD1 identical over 7 bases. The CDR3 runs to 14 residues. The V gene's germline CDR1 is MDHEN and CDR2 SYDVKM. With V trimmed by 9 bases and J by 3 bases, 10 bases remained unmatched. CDR3 DNA: TGTGCCAGTTTCATCTCGGGACAGTACTATGGCTACACCTTC. This gives the protein CASFISGQYYGYTF.

This clonotype has a count of ten or more. The chain carries TRBV6-5 and TRBJ1-1, with D possibly being TRBD1 (6 bases). Per the germline V gene, CDR1 is MNHEY and CDR2 is SVGAGI. With 1 base removed from V and 2 bases from J, the gap between germline ends came to 11 bases. The CDR3 loop spans 15 amino acids. Here the CDR3 DNA reads TGTGCCAGCAGTTACTTGGCAGGGGAAAACACTGAAGCTTTCTTT. It is translated as CASSYLAGENTEAFF.

This clonotype appeared many times. For the CDR3, the DNA is TGTGCCAGCAGCTTAAGCTCCACAGATACGCAGTATTTT. It yields the protein CASSLSSTDTQYF. V usage is TRBV5-6 and J usage is TRBJ2-3, with D unclear. CDR3 length: 13 amino acids. Germline V gives CDR1 SGHDT, CDR2 YYEEEE. The germline V and J ends were trimmed by 2 bases and 2 bases, with 6 bases remaining between them.

This clonotype showed up many times. The gene calls are TRBV6-2 or TRBV6-3 and TRBJ2-3, with D uncertain. This CDR3 spans 12 amino acids. Germline CDR1 is MNHEY and CDR2 is SVGEGT. V was pared by 6 bases and J by 8 bases, with 12 bases between. The CDR3: CASSPPMGTQYF. CDR3 coding DNA: TGTGCCAGCAGCCCACCTATGGGTACGCAGTATTTT.

The V call is TRBV6-5, the J call TRBJ2-3, with 8 positions matching TRBD2. V shed 4 bases and J 2 bases; nucleotides not matched to a gene: 8. The V gene's germline CDR1 is MNHEY and CDR2 SVGAGI. The CDR3 sequence is 16 residues long. CDR3 sequence: CASSFQRGGHTDTQYF. The CDR3 DNA sequence: TGTGCCAGCAGTTTCCAACGGGGGGGCCACACAGATACGCAGTATTTT.

This clonotype was recorded at least ten times. V is TRBV11-2 and J is TRBJ2-2; D is possibly TRBD1 or TRBD2 (5 bases each). The CDR3 runs 17 residues. V was pared by 0 bases and J by 6 bases, with 17 bases between. Germline V lookup: CDR1 SGHAT, CDR2 FQNNGV. CDR3 residues: CASSLDGTLPIPGELFF. The CDR3 nucleotides read TGTGCCAGCAGCTTAGATGGGACCCTTCCTATTCCCGGGGAGCTGTTTTTT.

There are many counts of this clonotype. The chain recombines TRBV19 with TRBJ1-5; TRBD1 might be the D (5 bases). Germline V gives CDR1 LNHDA, CDR2 SQIVND (reference sequence). This CDR3 comprises 12 residues. The V and J ends lost 7 bases and 4 bases respectively, with 8 bases between them. CDR3 sequence reads: CASKWGNQPQHF. CDR3 nucleotide sequence: TGTGCCAGTAAATGGGGGAATCAGCCCCAGCATTTT.

The chain combines TRBV6-6 with TRBJ1-5; D remains unclear. CDR1 is MNHNY, CDR2 SVGAGI, per germline (reference sequence). Between the trimmed V and J ends, which lost 2 bases and 5 bases, there was a span of 10 bases. The CDR3 length is 14 residues. CDR3 nucleotide sequence: TGTGCCAGCAGTTACAGGGCAGCCGATCAGCCCCAGCATTTT. Protein: CASSYRAADQPQHF.

The DNA for the CDR3 is TGTGCCAGCAGCCAGGGACAGGGAAGCGAGCAGTACTTC. It specifies CASSQGQGSEQYF. This chain joins TRBV7-9 and TRBJ2-7, with 9 bases identical to TRBD1. The CDR3 is 13 amino acids. Germline lookup yields CDR1 SEHNR and CDR2 FQNEAQ (reference sequence). Losses at the gene ends were 5 bases for V and 6 bases for J; bases not matched to a gene: 5.

The table lists this clonotype with many counts. The chain has TRBV7-2 and TRBJ2-7; the D is unclear. The CDR3 sequence is 14 residues long. The ends were cut back, 1 base at V and 0 bases at J, with 7 bases in the middle. Germline values: CDR1 SGHTA, CDR2 FQGNSA. The CDR3 DNA reads as TGTGCCAGCAGCTTAGGTTCGCTCTCCTACGAGCAGTACTTC. Protein product: CASSLGSLSYEQYF.

This clonotype came up a few times. This chain joins TRBV6-5 and TRBJ2-1, with D perhaps assigned TRBD1 or TRBD2 (6 bases each). The CDR3 is 15 amino acids. The germline V gene has CDR1 MNHEY and CDR2 SVGAGI. Between the trimmed V and J ends, which lost 8 bases and 6 bases, there was a span of 20 bases. As DNA, the CDR3 is TGTGCCAGCGATCCCTCGGGGGCCCTGGGCAATGAGCAGTTCTTC. It translates to CASDPSGALGNEQFF.

On this clonotype itself: It may be a read error: a sequence one base away is much more abundant. DNA for the CDR3: TGTGCCAGCGGCGGACAGGTTAACACTGAAGCTTTCTTT. The encoded protein is CASGGQVNTEAFF. The chain carries TRBV7-6 and TRBJ1-1; 7 nucleotides line up with TRBD1. The V segment lost 8 bases and the J segment 2 bases; nucleotides outside the gene matches: 5. The germline V gene encodes CDR1 SGHVS and CDR2 FNYEAQ. This CDR3 region has 13 residues.

This clonotype was found many times. The chain couples TRBV10-3 to TRBJ1-6; maybe TRBD1 (5 bases). CDR3 length: 18 residues. V lost 0 bases, J lost 5 bases, and 17 bases lay in between. Germline V gene data show CDR1 as ENHRY and CDR2 as SYGVKD. Here the CDR3 reads CAISESEGRSTDNSPLHF. CDR3 DNA: TGTGCCATCAGTGAGTCAGAGGGACGGAGCACTGATAATTCACCCCTCCACTTT.

This clonotype was detected ten times or more. The J gene is TRBJ2-3, the V gene TRBV6-5; the D gene is possibly TRBD2 (5 bases). CDR3 length equals 16 residues. Trimming left V 5 bases short and J 2 bases short, with 17 bases between. The V gene's germline CDR1 is MNHEY and CDR2 SVGAGI. The CDR3 reads CASSPSRGSTTDTQYF. As DNA, the CDR3 is TGTGCCAGCAGTCCGTCCCGGGGTAGCACCACAGATACGCAGTATTTT.

This clonotype was detected ten times or more. The J gene is TRBJ2-2, the V gene TRBV6-1; possibly TRBD1 for D (6 bases). The V and J ends lost 6 bases and 4 bases respectively, with 9 bases between them. Germline CDR1 MNHNS, CDR2 SASEGT. The CDR3 runs 13 residues. In DNA form, the CDR3 reads TGTGCCAGCAGAGCCAGGGGCACCGGGGAGCTGTTTTTT. As protein: CASRARGTGELFF.

This clonotype was seen ten or more times. This rearrangement joins TRBV7-9 to TRBJ2-4; 11 bases match TRBD2. Germline CDR1 is SEHNR and CDR2 is FQNEAQ (reference sequence). Losses at the gene ends were 5 bases for V and 2 bases for J; bases not matched to a gene: 5. This CDR3 region has 16 residues. In nucleotides, the CDR3 is TGTGCCAGCAGCCCTAGACTAGCGGGAACCAAAAACATTCAGTACTTC. Residues: CASSPRLAGTKNIQYF. The entire variable domain, with the rest obtained from reference TRBV7-9 and TRBJ2-4, is as follows: DTGVSQNPRHKITKRGQNVTFRCDPISEHNRLYWYRQTLGQGPEFLTYFQNEAQLEKSRLLSDRFSAERPKGSFSTLEIQRTEQGDSAMYLCASSPRLAGTKNIQYFGAGTRLSVL.

In its sample, this clonotype was seen many times. The chain employs TRBV20-1 and TRBJ2-6, with 7 bases identical to TRBD1. V dropped 6 bases and J dropped 2; count of bases not matched to a gene: 7. This CDR3 comprises 15 residues. In germline, CDR1 is DFQATT, CDR2 SNEGSKA (reference sequence). For the CDR3, the DNA is TGCAGTGCCCCCGACAGGGAAACTGGGGCCAACGTCCTGACTTTC. Translating gives CSAPDRETGANVLTF.

The chain joins TRBV6-6 to TRBJ1-5; D is undetermined. Trimming shortened V by 0 bases and J by 4 bases, and 13 bases separated the two germline ends. This CDR3 region has 16 residues. In germline, CDR1 is MNHNY, CDR2 SVGAGI (reference sequence). The CDR3 region is CASSYSIGEGNQPQHF. CDR3 bases: TGTGCCAGCAGTTACTCGATCGGGGAAGGTAATCAGCCCCAGCATTTT.

The table lists this clonotype with many counts. This chain connects TRBV6-6 to TRBJ1-4, with D unresolved. Trimming removed 2 bases at V and 8 bases at J, with 6 bases between. The CDR3 totals 12 residues. Germline CDR1 reads MNHNY; CDR2 reads SVGAGI (reference sequence). CDR3 in DNA: TGTGCCAGCAGTTACGGGGTCGAAAAACTGTTTTTT. This gives the protein CASSYGVEKLFF.

This clonotype showed up just a few times. The chain uses TRBV20-1 and TRBJ2-3; 9 bases line up with TRBD2. Germline loops: CDR1 DFQATT, CDR2 SNEGSKA (reference sequence). V gave up 6 bases and J gave up 4 bases; unmatched junction bases: 8. The CDR3 extends over 14 amino acids. This chain's CDR3 is CSAPRAGGPDTQYF. The CDR3 DNA follows: TGCAGTGCCCCCAGAGCGGGAGGACCAGATACGCAGTATTTT.

There are a few counts of this clonotype. This chain uses TRBV27 with TRBJ2-5, with D possibly being TRBD2 (6 bases). CDR3 length: 15 residues. Germline V gene lookup returns CDR1 MNHEY and CDR2 SMNVEV (reference sequence). The ends were cut back, 3 bases at V and 6 bases at J, with 17 bases in the middle. The CDR3 loop reads CASSLEGRKSKTQYF. In DNA, the CDR3 is TGTGCCAGCAGTTTGGAGGGACGGAAGTCGAAGACCCAGTACTTC.

The table lists this clonotype with many counts. The rearrangement links TRBV7-2 to TRBJ1-3; 7 nucleotides agree with TRBD1. With 1 base clipped from V and 0 bases from J, the junction kept 3 bases outside the gene matches. This CDR3 comprises 16 residues. In germline, CDR1 is SGHTA, CDR2 FQGNSA. DNA of the CDR3: TGTGCCAGCAGCTTAGAGGGGGCAGGCTCTGGAAACACCATATATTTT. Translated: CASSLEGAGSGNTIYF.